This TCR beta chain was found in a study of CD8 T cells in Susac syndrome. The V and J ends lost 4 bases and 4 bases respectively, with 12 bases between them. The CDR3 contains 14 residues. Per germline, CDR1 MNHEY and CDR2 SVGEGT. The RNA, roughly 0.45 to 1 ug, was put through reverse transcription using random hexamers. The amplification used immunoSEQ multiplex PCR on TCR beta CDR3; it spanned 54 Vbeta and 13 Jbeta. In TCRdb, the immunoSEQ multiplex PCR reads were re-called with MiXCR into one record per CDR3 protein. This table holds 100,000 to 150,000 distinct CDR3 sequences, about 95% found once.

The rearrangement joins TRBV6-2 or TRBV6-3 to TRBJ2-3; tentatively, D is TRBD1 (6 bases). The clonotype originates from a human donor with Susac syndrome. The specimen sequenced was CD8+ T cells from PBMCs. The CDR3 sequence: CASSSGTHSDTQYF. CDR3 nucleotides: TGTGCCAGCAGTTCAGGGACACACTCAGATACGCAGTATTTT.